Sequencing of this TCR beta chain was carried out in a study of cytomegalovirus exposure and HLA in healthy donors. The primer mix had 60 Vbeta and 13 Jbeta primers. This table comes from immunoSEQ multiplex PCR, and its TCRdb copy is limited to in-frame clones, with some not included. In the table there are roughly 120,000 clones, about three quarters of which are singletons. The CDR3 has 14 amino acids. V lost 4 bases, J lost 1 base, and 6 bases lay in between. Germline V gene sequence: CDR1 SGHTS, CDR2 YDEGEE. This chain joins TRBV5-8 and TRBJ1-6; D is possibly TRBD1 (6 bases). The sample taken for sequencing was PBMCs. This receptor was taken from a woman in her 30s in good health and CMV-seronegative. CDR3: CASSGTSYNSPLHF. The CDR3 DNA sequence: TGTGCCAGCAGCGGGACATCCTATAATTCACCCCTCCACTTT.